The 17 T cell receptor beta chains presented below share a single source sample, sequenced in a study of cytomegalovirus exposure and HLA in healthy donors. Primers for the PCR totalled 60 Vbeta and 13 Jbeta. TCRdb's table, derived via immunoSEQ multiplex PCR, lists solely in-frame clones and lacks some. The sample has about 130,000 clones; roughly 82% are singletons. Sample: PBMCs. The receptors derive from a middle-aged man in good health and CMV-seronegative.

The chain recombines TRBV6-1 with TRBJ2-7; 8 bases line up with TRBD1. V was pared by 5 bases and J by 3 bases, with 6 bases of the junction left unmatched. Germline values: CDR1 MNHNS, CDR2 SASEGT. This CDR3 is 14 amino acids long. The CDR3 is CASSPQGGGYEQYF. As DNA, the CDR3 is TGTGCCAGCAGTCCACAGGGGGGAGGCTACGAGCAGTACTTC.

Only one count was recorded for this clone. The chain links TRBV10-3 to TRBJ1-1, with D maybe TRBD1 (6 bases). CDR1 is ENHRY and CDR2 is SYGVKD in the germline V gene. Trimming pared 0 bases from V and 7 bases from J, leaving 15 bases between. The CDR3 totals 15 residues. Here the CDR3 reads CAISESTTGQSEAFF. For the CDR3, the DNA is TGTGCCATCAGTGAGTCCACAACAGGGCAGAGTGAAGCTTTCTTT.

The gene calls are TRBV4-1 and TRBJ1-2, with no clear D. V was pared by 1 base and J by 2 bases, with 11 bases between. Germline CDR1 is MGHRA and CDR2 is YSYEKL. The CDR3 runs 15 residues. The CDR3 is CASSQVRLQNYGYTF. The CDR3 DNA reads TGCGCCAGCAGCCAAGTCAGGCTTCAAAACTATGGCTACACCTTC.

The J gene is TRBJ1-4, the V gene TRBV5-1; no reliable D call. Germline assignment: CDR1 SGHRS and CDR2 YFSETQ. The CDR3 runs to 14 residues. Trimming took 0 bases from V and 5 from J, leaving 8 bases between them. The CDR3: CASSLETPNEKLFF. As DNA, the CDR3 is TGCGCCAGCAGCTTGGAGACACCCAATGAAAAACTGTTTTTT.

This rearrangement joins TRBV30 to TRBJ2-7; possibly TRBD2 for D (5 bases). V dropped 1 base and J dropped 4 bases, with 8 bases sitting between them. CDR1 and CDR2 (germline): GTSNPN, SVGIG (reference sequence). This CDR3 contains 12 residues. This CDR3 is CAWSGGGYEQYF. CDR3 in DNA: TGTGCCTGGAGTGGCGGAGGATACGAGCAGTACTTC.

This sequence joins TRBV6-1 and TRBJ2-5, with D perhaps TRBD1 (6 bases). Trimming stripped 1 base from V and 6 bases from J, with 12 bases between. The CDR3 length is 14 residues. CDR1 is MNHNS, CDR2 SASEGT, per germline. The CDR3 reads CASSEGGLKQTQYF. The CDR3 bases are TGTGCCAGCAGTGAAGGGGGGCTAAAGCAGACCCAGTACTTC.

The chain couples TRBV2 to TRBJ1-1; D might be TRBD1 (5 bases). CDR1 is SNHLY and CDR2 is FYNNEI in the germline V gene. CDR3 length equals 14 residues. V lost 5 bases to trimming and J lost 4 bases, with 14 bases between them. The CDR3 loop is CASSFQGLSTEAFF. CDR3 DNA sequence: TGTGCCAGCAGTTTCCAGGGTTTGAGCACTGAAGCTTTCTTT.

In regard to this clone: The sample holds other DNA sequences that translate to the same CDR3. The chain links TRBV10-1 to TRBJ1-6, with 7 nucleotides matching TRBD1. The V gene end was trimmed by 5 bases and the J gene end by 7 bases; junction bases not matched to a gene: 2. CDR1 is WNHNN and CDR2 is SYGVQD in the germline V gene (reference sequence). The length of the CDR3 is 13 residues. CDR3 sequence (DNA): TGCGCCAGCAGTCCACAGGGGAATTCACCCCTCCACTTT. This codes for CASSPQGNSPLHF.

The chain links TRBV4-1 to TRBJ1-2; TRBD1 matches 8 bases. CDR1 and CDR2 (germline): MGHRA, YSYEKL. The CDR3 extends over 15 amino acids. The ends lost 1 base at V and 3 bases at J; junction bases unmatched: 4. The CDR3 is CASSQGQGIDYGYTF. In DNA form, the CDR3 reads TGCGCCAGCAGCCAAGGACAGGGGATCGACTATGGCTACACCTTC.

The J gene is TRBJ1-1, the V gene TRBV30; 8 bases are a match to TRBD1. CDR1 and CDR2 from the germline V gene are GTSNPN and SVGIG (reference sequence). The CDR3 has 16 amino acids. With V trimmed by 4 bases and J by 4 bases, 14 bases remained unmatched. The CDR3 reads CAWTSGGLSGGTEAFF. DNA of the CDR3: TGTGCCTGGACCTCAGGGGGCTTATCGGGGGGCACTGAAGCTTTCTTT.

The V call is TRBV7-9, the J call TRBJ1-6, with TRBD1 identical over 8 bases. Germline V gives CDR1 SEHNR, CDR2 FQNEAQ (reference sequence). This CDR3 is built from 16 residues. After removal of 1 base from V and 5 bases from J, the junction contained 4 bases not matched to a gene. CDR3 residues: CASSLGTGLDNSPLHF. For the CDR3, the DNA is TGTGCCAGCAGCTTAGGGACAGGGCTGGATAATTCACCCCTCCACTTT. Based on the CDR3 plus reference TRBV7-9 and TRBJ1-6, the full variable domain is DTGVSQNPRHKITKRGQNVTFRCDPISEHNRLYWYRQTLGQGPEFLTYFQNEAQLEKSRLLSDRFSAERPKGSFSTLEIQRTEQGDSAMYLCASSLGTGLDNSPLHFGNGTRLTVT.

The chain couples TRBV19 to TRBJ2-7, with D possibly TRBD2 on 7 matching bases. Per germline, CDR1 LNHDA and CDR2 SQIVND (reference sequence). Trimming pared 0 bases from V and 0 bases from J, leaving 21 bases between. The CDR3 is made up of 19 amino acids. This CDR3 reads CASSIEGGAGQPSSYEQYF. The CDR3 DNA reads TGTGCCAGTAGTATAGAAGGGGGGGCCGGACAGCCGAGCTCCTACGAGCAGTACTTC. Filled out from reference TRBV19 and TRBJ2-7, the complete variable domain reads DGGITQSPKYLFRKEGQNVTLSCEQNLNHDAMYWYRQDPGQGLRLIYYSQIVNDFQKGDIAEGYSVSREKKESFPLTVTSAQKNPTAFYLCASSIEGGAGQPSSYEQYFGPGTRLTVT.

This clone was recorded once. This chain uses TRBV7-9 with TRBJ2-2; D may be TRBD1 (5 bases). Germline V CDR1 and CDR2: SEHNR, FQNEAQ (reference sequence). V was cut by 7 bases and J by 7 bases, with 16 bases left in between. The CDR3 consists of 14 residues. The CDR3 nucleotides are TGTGCCAGCATCGAGTCTCCAGGGAACGGGGAGCTGTTTTTT. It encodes CASIESPGNGELFF. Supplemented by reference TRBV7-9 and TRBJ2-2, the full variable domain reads DTGVSQNPRHKITKRGQNVTFRCDPISEHNRLYWYRQTLGQGPEFLTYFQNEAQLEKSRLLSDRFSAERPKGSFSTLEIQRTEQGDSAMYLCASIESPGNGELFFGEGSRLTVL.

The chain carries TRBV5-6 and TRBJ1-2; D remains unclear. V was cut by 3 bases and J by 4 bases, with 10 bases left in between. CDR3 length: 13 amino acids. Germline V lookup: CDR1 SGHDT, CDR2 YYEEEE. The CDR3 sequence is CASSYSGIYGYTF. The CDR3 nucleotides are TGTGCCAGCAGCTATTCGGGGATCTATGGCTACACCTTC.

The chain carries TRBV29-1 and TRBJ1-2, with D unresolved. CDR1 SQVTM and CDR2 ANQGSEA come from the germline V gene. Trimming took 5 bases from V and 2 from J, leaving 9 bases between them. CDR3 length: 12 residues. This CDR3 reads CSVLTVNYGYTF. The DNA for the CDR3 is TGCAGCGTTCTCACGGTAAACTATGGCTACACCTTC.

Here the CDR3 reads CASSPGLAGTGELFF. The CDR3 bases are TGTGCCAGCTCACCCGGACTAGCGGGGACCGGGGAGCTGTTTTTT. This chain connects TRBV18 to TRBJ2-2, with 12 bases aligning to TRBD2. The length of the CDR3 is 15 residues. Per germline, CDR1 KGHSH and CDR2 LQKENI. Trimming cost V 3 bases and J 5 bases; bases outside gene matches: 1.

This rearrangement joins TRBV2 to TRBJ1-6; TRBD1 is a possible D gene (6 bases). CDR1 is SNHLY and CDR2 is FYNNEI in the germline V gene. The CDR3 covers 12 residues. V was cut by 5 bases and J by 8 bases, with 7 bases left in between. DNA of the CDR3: TGTGCCAGCAGTTACAGGGATTCACCCCTCCACTTT. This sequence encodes CASSYRDSPLHF.